This T cell receptor (beta chain) was sequenced in a study of identical twins (dated by TCRdb to 2015 to 2016). Study-wide context: To test whether fetal clonotypes persist, this study deep-sequenced TCR alpha and beta repertoires from monozygotic twins, from unrelated adults of various ages, and from cord blood. To rule out contamination, replicate twin experiments were performed at different times with different library preparation protocols.

On the study overall, not on this receptor specifically: In monozygotic twins, recombination models systematically underestimated out-of-frame TCR alpha sharing, but the models matched the sharing seen between unrelated individuals. Fewer insertions were carried by abundant cord blood beta clonotypes; a weaker similar trend was observed in young adult naive repertoires, while no such trend was observed in memory repertoires. Because the same donors could not be followed over many years, the conclusions relied on cross-sectional statistical analysis. Out-of-frame TCR alpha sequences shared between twins showed an excess of low generation-probability sequences compared with coincidental sharing between unrelated individuals. Zero-insertion analyses could be partly confounded by invariant T cells such as MAIT and iNKT, though diverse VJ usage argued against such confounding for most clonotypes. A weaker excess of twin sharing was found in beta out-of-frame sequences because the signal-to-noise ratio was lowered by fewer shared sequences.

Every donor in the study was a healthy Caucasian. Three pairs of female monozygotic twins, all aged roughly 18 to 30 years, made up the twin cohort. Peripheral blood mononuclear cells were used as the source from which RNA for TCR libraries was isolated. A remark on this clonotype: Its antigen is currently not known. No base-level quality is on record; no much larger clone is a single base apart.

Library construction relied on 5' RACE. Sequencing relied on an Illumina HiSeq 2000. A universal primer binding site was introduced by template switching, and a unique molecular identifier was present in the final cDNA, enabling accurate counting of TCR cDNA molecules. First-strand cDNA for TCR alpha and beta chains was synthesized from specific primers in the conserved constant-segment region. To control for contamination, every cDNA library carried two barcodes: a SMART-Mk sample barcode plus Illumina barcodes. TruSeq adapter sequences and Illumina sample barcodes were added in two successive PCR steps. The TCR alpha and beta cDNA libraries were sequenced on the Illumina HiSeq platform using custom primers. As for the original processing: Unique molecular identifiers were extracted from raw reads with MiGEC, and CDR3 positions were determined with MiXCR. Recombination models were inferred per individual with the repgenHMM and IGoR tools using an EM algorithm. The analysis of shared clonotypes was done with the tcR package in R, with sharing normalized by the product of cloneset sizes. Out-of-frame nonproductive sequences were analyzed to study raw recombination free of thymic and clonal selection effects. The public sequencing data were trimmed at Q25 with fastp and processed into clonotypes with MiXCR by TCRdb, which kept only in-frame beta chains. Every entry covers one CDR3 protein and lists the most common genes and DNA from its rows. TCRdb's processing, not the study's, gives the V and J calls here. Here the sample has hundreds of thousands of distinct CDR3 sequences; roughly 20% occur a single time. Clones ranked in the top ten supply over 4% of the sample.

The data also belong to a second study, concerning T cells expressing NK-cell markers. As the second study states: Three sorted T-cell subsets (CD3+CD56+NKG2C+, CD3+CD56+NKG2C- and CD3+CD56-NKG2C+) from about 8 donors had their TCR beta-chain repertoires profiled. Among the eight sequenced donors, seven were HCMV-seropositive and one was HCMV-seronegative. In several experiments an anti-gammadeltaTCR antibody was added to restrict sorting to alphabetaTCR-expressing T cells. For five or six donors, the dominant CD3+CD56+NKG2C+ clonotypes were among the top 10 CD8+ clonotypes and accounted for about 1.0-7.0% of CD8+ T cells. Those dominant clonotypes were again the most abundant among CD3+CD56-NKG2C+ cells in a handful of donors, at about 25-60.1%. Whether the expanded NKG2C-expressing T cell clones were specific for HCMV antigens remained unclear. The eight sequenced donors were randomly selected healthy volunteers, three men and five women. A commercial ELISA kit detecting HCMV-specific IgG in serum was used to determine HCMV serostatus. For a handful of donors, bulk peripheral blood T-cell repertoires were also sequenced from unsorted PBMC. MIGEC handled demultiplexing of the reads and grouping by UMI, while MiTCR was used to assemble and quantify clonotypes. To exclude erroneous sequences, any TCR cDNA sequence not supported by at least two reads was discarded. The tcR package was used for downstream repertoire analysis, and clonotypes were matched across fractions by CDR3 nucleotide sequence plus V segment. VDJmatch was used to annotate antigen specificity against VDJdb, with one amino acid substitution in CDR3 permitted.

This TCR was recovered from a woman under 30 in good health. The sample consisted of PBMCs.

The CDR3 sequence is CASSAPPLYEQYF. The bases read TGTGCCAGCAGCGCCCCCCCCCTCTACGAGCAGTACTTC. The chain links TRBV9 with TRBJ2-7, with no confident D gene call. The CDR3 holds 13 amino acids from the cysteine to the phenylalanine. The retained sequence is limited to the CDR3, 39 bases, with the frame set at the first base. Deletion took 3 bases off V and 3 bases off J, with a span of 10 bases between the germline ends. The germline V gene sets CDR1 to SGDLS and CDR2 to YYNGEE.